This record looks at one TCR beta chain sequence and its context. Its target is not known. Controls came from buffy coats of healthy blood donors. TCRdb keeps only in-frame clones here, not all; method: immunoSEQ multiplex PCR. The table has nearly 45,000 clones, approximately 86% seen once. This record belongs to a study of STAT5B mutations in CD4+ large granular lymphocyte leukemia. General observations from the study: No patients shared main leukemic clonotypes, though roughly 25% appeared at low frequency elsewhere. Patient CD4-sorted repertoires looked more clonal than healthy CD4+ repertoires, even without putative leukemic clones.

Sequenced sample: CD4+ T cells from blood buffy coats. The source is a human donor in good health.

CDR3 nucleotides: TGTGCCAGCAGTTTCGGCTCAGGGAATTTGGCCCAGCATTTT. Translated: CASSFGSGNLAQHF. The genes are TRBV28 and TRBJ1-5; possible D gene TRBD1, 5 bases. Trimming pared 3 bases from V and 11 bases from J, leaving 17 bases between. Germline lookup yields CDR1 MDHEN and CDR2 SYDVKM. This CDR3 has 14 amino acids.